This T cell receptor beta chain came from a study of shared clonotypes between healthy human individuals. Broader study findings: Shared clonotypes: approximately 5% naive CD4, about 3.5% naive CD8, around 2.2% memory CD4, around 0.4% memory CD8.

Looked up from germline, CDR1 is SGHRS and CDR2 is YFSETQ. V lost 4 bases and J 0 bases, leaving 11 bases between the germline ends. The CDR3 loop spans 15 amino acids. In its sample, this clone was seen many times. Its antigen is still unknown. The protocol was immunoSEQ multiplex PCR, while the TCRdb copy is restricted to in-frame clones and leaves out a portion. The sample yields over a million clones, about 75% seen once. This TCR was recovered from a man between 18 and 35 years old in good health. The gene calls are TRBV5-1 and TRBJ2-1; a weak D match, TRBD1 (6 bases). Sequenced material: memory CD4+ T cells sorted from blood. The subset here: CD45RA-negative fraction. CDR3 residues: CASSAGVGSYNEQFF. The CDR3 region has the DNA TGCGCCAGCAGCGCAGGGGTGGGCTCCTACAATGAGCAGTTCTTC.